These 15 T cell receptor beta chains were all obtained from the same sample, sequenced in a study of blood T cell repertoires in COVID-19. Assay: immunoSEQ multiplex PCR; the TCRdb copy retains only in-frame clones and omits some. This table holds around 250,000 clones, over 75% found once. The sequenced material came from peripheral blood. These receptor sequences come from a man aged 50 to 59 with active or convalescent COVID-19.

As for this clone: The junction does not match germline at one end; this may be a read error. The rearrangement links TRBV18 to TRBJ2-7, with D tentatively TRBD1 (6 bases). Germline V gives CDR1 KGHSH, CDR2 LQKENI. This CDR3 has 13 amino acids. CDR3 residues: CASSPQGAGEQYF. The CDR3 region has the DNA TGTGCCAGCTCTCCACAGGGTGCGGGCGAGCAGTACTTC.

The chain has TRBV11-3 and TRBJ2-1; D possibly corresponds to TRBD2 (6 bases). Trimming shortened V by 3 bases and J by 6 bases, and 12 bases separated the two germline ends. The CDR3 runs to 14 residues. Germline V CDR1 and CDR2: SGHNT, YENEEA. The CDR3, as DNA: TGTGCCAGCAGCTTCGGGGGACCGCCCAATGAGCAGTTCTTC. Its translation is CASSFGGPPNEQFF.

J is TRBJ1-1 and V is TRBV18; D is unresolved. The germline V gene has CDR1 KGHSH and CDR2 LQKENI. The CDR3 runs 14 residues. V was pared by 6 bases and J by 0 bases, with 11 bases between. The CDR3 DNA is TGTGCCAGCTCGCAGTTGGTGATGAACACTGAAGCTTTCTTT. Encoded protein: CASSQLVMNTEAFF. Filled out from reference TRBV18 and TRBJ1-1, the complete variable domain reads NAGVMQNPRHLVRRRGQEARLRCSPMKGHSHVYWYRQLPEEGLKFMVYLQKENIIDESGMPKERFSAEFPKEGPSILRIQQVVRGDSAAYFCASSQLVMNTEAFFGQGTRLTVV.

This CDR3 reads CASSTGQGGSPLHF. In nucleotides, the CDR3 is TGTGCCAGTAGTACGGGACAGGGAGGTTCACCCCTCCACTTT. The chain combines TRBV19 with TRBJ1-6, with 9 bases identical to TRBD1. The length of the CDR3 is 14 residues. Germline CDR1 LNHDA, CDR2 SQIVND (reference sequence). Trimming removed 4 bases from V and 9 bases from J; junction bases left unmatched: 4.

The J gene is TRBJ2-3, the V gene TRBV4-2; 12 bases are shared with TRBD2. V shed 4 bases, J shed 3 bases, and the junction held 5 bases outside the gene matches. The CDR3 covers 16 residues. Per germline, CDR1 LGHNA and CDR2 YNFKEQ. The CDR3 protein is CASSPMTSGRTDTQYF. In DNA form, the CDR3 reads TGTGCCAGCAGCCCTATGACTAGCGGGAGAACAGATACGCAGTATTTT.

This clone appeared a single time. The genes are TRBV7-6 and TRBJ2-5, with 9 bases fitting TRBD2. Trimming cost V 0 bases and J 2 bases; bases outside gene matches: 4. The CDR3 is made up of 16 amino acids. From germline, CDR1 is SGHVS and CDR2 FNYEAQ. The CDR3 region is CASSLALAGGQETQYF. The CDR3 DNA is TGTGCCAGCAGCTTAGCGCTGGCGGGAGGGCAAGAGACCCAGTACTTC.

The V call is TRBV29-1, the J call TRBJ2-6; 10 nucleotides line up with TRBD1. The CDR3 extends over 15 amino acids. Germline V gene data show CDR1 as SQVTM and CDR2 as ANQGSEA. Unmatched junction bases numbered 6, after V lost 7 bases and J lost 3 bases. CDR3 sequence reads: CSAGQGVSGANVLTF. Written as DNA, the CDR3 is TGCAGCGCAGGACAGGGGGTTAGTGGGGCCAACGTCCTGACTTTC.

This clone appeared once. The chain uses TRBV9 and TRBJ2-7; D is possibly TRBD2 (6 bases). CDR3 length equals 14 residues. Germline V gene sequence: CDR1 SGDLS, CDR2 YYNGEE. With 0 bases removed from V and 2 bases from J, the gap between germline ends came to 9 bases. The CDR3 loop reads CASSVGTTTYEQYF. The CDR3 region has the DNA TGTGCCAGCAGCGTAGGGACTACAACCTACGAGCAGTACTTC.

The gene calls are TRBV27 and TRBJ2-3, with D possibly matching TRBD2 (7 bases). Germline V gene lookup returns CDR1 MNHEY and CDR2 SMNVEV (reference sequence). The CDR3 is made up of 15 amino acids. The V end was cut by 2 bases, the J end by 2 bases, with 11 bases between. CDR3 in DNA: TGTGCCAGCAGTTTAGGGGGGGCCCCCACAGATACGCAGTATTTT. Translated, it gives CASSLGGAPTDTQYF.

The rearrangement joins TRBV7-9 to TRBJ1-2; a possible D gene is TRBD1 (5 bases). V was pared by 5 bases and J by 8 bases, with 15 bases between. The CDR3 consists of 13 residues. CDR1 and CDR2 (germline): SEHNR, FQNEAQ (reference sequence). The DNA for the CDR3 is TGTGCCAGCAGCCACACACCGGGGGGAGGCTACACCTTC. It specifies CASSHTPGGGYTF.

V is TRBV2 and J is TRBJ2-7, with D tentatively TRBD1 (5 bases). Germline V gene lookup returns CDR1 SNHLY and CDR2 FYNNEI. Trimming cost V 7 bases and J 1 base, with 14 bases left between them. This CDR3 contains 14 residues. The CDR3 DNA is TGTGCCAGCACACTGGGGCTACAGTCCTACGAGCAGTACTTC. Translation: CASTLGLQSYEQYF.

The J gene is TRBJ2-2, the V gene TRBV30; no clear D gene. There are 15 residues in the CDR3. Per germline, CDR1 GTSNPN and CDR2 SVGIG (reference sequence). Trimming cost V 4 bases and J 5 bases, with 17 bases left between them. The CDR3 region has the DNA TGTGCCTGGACCAGGATGGGCTTAAGGACCGGGGAGCTGTTTTTT. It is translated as CAWTRMGLRTGELFF.

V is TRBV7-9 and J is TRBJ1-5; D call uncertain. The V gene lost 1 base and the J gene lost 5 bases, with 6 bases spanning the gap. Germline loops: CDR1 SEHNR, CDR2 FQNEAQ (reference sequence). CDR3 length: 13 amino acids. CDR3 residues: CASSLGSDQPQHF. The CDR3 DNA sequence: TGTGCCAGCAGCTTAGGGTCGGATCAGCCCCAGCATTTT.

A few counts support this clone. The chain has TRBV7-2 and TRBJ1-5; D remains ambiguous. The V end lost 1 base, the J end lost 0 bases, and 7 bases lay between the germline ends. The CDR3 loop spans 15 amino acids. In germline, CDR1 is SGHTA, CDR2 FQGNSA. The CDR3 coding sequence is TGTGCCAGCAGCTTAGTCCCCCATAGCAATCAGCCCCAGCATTTT. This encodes CASSLVPHSNQPQHF.

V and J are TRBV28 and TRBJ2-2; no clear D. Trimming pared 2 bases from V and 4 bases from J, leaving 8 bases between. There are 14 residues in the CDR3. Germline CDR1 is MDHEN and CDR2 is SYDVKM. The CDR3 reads CASSLSGSTGELFF. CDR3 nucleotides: TGTGCCAGCAGTTTAAGTGGCAGCACCGGGGAGCTGTTTTTT. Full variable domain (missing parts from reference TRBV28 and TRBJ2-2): DVKVTQSSRYLVKRTGEKVFLECVQDMDHENMFWYRQDPGLGLRLIYFSYDVKMKEKGDIPEGYSVSREKKERFSLILESASTNQTSMYLCASSLSGSTGELFFGEGSRLTVL.